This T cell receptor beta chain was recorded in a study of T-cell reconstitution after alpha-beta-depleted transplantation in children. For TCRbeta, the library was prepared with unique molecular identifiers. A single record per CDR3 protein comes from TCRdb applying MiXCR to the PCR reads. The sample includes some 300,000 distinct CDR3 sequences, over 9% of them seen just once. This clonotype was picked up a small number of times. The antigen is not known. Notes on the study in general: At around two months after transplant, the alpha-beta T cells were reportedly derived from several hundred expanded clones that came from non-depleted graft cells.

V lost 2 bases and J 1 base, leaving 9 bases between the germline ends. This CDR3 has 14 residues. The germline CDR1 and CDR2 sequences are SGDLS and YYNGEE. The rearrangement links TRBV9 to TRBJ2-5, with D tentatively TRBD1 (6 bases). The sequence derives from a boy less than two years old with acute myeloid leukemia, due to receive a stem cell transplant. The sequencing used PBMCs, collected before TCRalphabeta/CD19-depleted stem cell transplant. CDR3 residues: CASSVPGVQETQYF. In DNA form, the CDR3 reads TGTGCCAGCAGCGTCCCAGGGGTCCAAGAGACCCAGTACTTC. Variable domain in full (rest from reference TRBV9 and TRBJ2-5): DSGVTQTPKHLITATGQRVTLRCSPRSGDLSVYWYQQSLDQGLQFLIQYYNGEERAKGNILERFSAQQFPDLHSELNLSSLELGDSALYFCASSVPGVQETQYFGPGTRLLVL.